A single sample gave rise to the 21 T cell receptor beta chains below, sequenced in a study of T cells in tuberculosis. The protocol was immunoSEQ multiplex PCR, while the TCRdb copy is restricted to in-frame clones and leaves out a portion. Of 25,000 to 35,000 clones listed, around 95% are singletons. The sequencing sample was made of PBMCs. These receptors were obtained from a donor aged 10-29 years with latent tuberculosis or without tuberculosis infection.

The chain uses TRBV19 and TRBJ1-1, with D unresolved. The germline V gene has CDR1 LNHDA and CDR2 SQIVND (reference sequence). The V end lost 3 bases, the J end lost 0 bases, and 8 bases lay between the germline ends. This CDR3 has 14 amino acids. The CDR3: CASSIGDMNTEAFF. The CDR3 coding sequence is TGTGCCAGTAGTATCGGAGATATGAACACTGAAGCTTTCTTT.

V is TRBV10-2 and J is TRBJ2-3, with TRBD2 matching over 8 bases. J was trimmed by 1 base and V by 5 bases; bases with no gene match: 2. CDR1 is WSHSY, CDR2 SAAADI, per germline. The CDR3 covers 14 residues. DNA for the CDR3: TGCGCCAGCAGTAAGACTAGCGGCACAGATACGCAGTATTTT. The encoded protein is CASSKTSGTDTQYF.

The J gene is TRBJ2-7, the V gene TRBV5-1; 14 bases are shared with TRBD2. The CDR3 extends over 17 amino acids. Looked up from germline, CDR1 is SGHRS and CDR2 is YFSETQ. With 1 base clipped from V and 5 bases from J, the junction kept 8 bases outside the gene matches. The CDR3 DNA reads TGCGCCAGCAGCTTGTTGGGACTAGCGGGAGACGGGGACGAGCAGTACTTC. Translation: CASSLLGLAGDGDEQYF.

V and J are TRBV7-9 and TRBJ1-1; 7 positions agree with TRBD1. With V trimmed by 4 bases and J by 6 bases, 8 bases remained unmatched. This CDR3 region has 14 residues. CDR1 SEHNR and CDR2 FQNEAQ come from the germline V gene (reference sequence). The chain's CDR3 is CASSSDRVGAEAFF. The CDR3 DNA sequence: TGTGCCAGCAGCTCCGACAGGGTAGGCGCTGAAGCTTTCTTT.

V is TRBV2 and J is TRBJ2-5, with D possibly being TRBD2 (7 bases). The CDR3 is 16 amino acids. V lost 4 bases and J 3 bases, leaving 18 bases between the germline ends. CDR1 is SNHLY, CDR2 FYNNEI, per germline. As DNA, the CDR3 is TGTGCCAGCAGTGCCTACCGGGGGCTAGCGGAAGAGACCCAGTACTTC. Its translation: CASSAYRGLAEETQYF.

This chain joins TRBV7-6 and TRBJ1-1, with no clear D. The length of the CDR3 is 18 residues. Trimming took off 5 bases at V and 1 base at J, with 23 bases between the two ends. Germline CDR1 SGHVS, CDR2 FNYEAQ. The CDR3 region is CASSPPLGGEIANTEAFF. As DNA, the CDR3 is TGTGCCAGCAGCCCTCCTCTTGGTGGGGAGATAGCGAACACTGAAGCTTTCTTT. The full variable domain, its missing parts supplied by reference TRBV7-6 and TRBJ1-1, is GAGVSQSPRYKVTKRGQDVALRCDPISGHVSLYWYRQALGQGPEFLTYFNYEAQQDKSGLPNDRFSAERPEGSISTLTIQRTEQRDSAMYRCASSPPLGGEIANTEAFFGQGTRLTVV.

The V gene is TRBV4-2, the J gene TRBJ2-5; 8 positions match TRBD2. V lost 4 bases and J lost 2; bases outside the gene matches: 9. The germline gives CDR1 LGHNA, CDR2 YNFKEQ. This CDR3 contains 16 residues. CDR3 sequence: CASSREKAGAQETQYF. The CDR3 DNA reads as TGTGCCAGCAGCCGCGAGAAAGCGGGGGCACAAGAGACCCAGTACTTC.

V gene TRBV4-1 combines with J gene TRBJ2-7, with a tentative D call TRBD1 (5 bases). The germline CDR1 and CDR2 sequences are MGHRA and YSYEKL. V dropped 2 bases and J dropped 0 bases, with 11 bases sitting between them. The CDR3 is 15 residues long. This CDR3 reads CASSQHIDSSYEQYF. The CDR3 DNA reads as TGCGCCAGCAGCCAACACATAGACAGCTCCTACGAGCAGTACTTC.

The chain is built from TRBV19 and TRBJ2-7; tentatively, D is TRBD2 (6 bases). The CDR3 extends over 13 amino acids. Germline loops: CDR1 LNHDA, CDR2 SQIVND (reference sequence). V lost 1 base, J lost 5 bases, and 9 bases lay in between. The CDR3 region is CASSIVGGHEQYF. CDR3 bases: TGTGCCAGTAGTATAGTGGGGGGTCACGAGCAGTACTTC.

The CDR3 reads CSVRQGRDSPLHF. The DNA for the CDR3 is TGCAGCGTTAGACAGGGAAGGGATTCACCCCTCCACTTT. The chain links TRBV29-1 to TRBJ1-6; the match to TRBD1 covers 7 bases. V was clipped by 5 bases and J by 8 bases; unmatched bases: 6. Germline V gene sequence: CDR1 SQVTM, CDR2 ANQGSEA. This CDR3 region has 13 residues. Full variable domain (remainder filled in from reference TRBV29-1 and TRBJ1-6): SAVISQKPSRDICQRGTSLTIQCQVDSQVTMMFWYRQQPGQSLTLIATANQGSEATYESGFVIDKFPISRPNLTFSTLTVSNMSPEDSSIYLCSVRQGRDSPLHFGNGTRLTVT.

The chain carries TRBV27 and TRBJ2-6; no clear D gene. V dropped 5 bases and J dropped 0 bases, with 11 bases sitting between them. The CDR3 runs 16 residues. Germline CDR1 reads MNHEY; CDR2 reads SMNVEV (reference sequence). CDR3 loop: CASSTSANSGANVLTF. The CDR3 DNA follows: TGTGCCAGCAGTACGAGCGCCAACTCTGGGGCCAACGTCCTGACTTTC.

J is TRBJ1-4 and V is TRBV15; possibly TRBD1 for D (6 bases). The CDR3 length is 16 residues. Germline loops: CDR1 LNHNV, CDR2 YYDKDF (reference sequence). The germline V and J ends were trimmed by 1 base and 5 bases, with 14 bases remaining between them. The CDR3 loop reads CATSRGETGRNEKLFF. In DNA form, the CDR3 reads TGTGCCACCAGCAGAGGAGAAACAGGGAGAAATGAAAAACTGTTTTTT. The full variable domain, rest sourced from reference TRBV15 and TRBJ1-4, is DAMVIQNPRYQVTQFGKPVTLSCSQTLNHNVMYWYQQKSSQAPKLLFHYYDKDFNNEADTPDNFQSRRPNTSFCFLDIRSPGLGDTAMYLCATSRGETGRNEKLFFGSGTQLSVL.

This clone was counted between two and nine times. The chain couples TRBV5-4 to TRBJ1-2; 9 positions agree with TRBD1. The CDR3 runs to 16 residues. With V trimmed by 0 bases and J by 7 bases, 10 bases remained unmatched. Germline CDR1 reads SGHNT; CDR2 reads YYREEE (reference sequence). The CDR3 nucleotides read TGTGCCAGCAGCTTGGGGGGGACAGGGCGGGTCCTTGGCTACACCTTC. As protein: CASSLGGTGRVLGYTF.

The V gene is TRBV6-5, the J gene TRBJ1-2; D is possibly TRBD1 (6 bases). The V gene lost 0 bases and the J gene lost 3 bases, with 11 bases spanning the gap. This CDR3 spans 15 amino acids. Germline assignment: CDR1 MNHEY and CDR2 SVGAGI. The CDR3 region is CASSYSLAGDYGYTF. For the CDR3, the DNA is TGTGCCAGCAGTTACTCTTTGGCAGGGGACTATGGCTACACCTTC.

This chain links TRBV11-3 with TRBJ1-2; weak D call: TRBD1 (6 bases). From germline, CDR1 is SGHNT and CDR2 YENEEA. V lost 3 bases and J 1 base, leaving 15 bases between the germline ends. The CDR3 spans 16 residues. CDR3 amino acids: CASSFYAQGLNYGYTF. The DNA for the CDR3 is TGTGCCAGCAGCTTCTACGCACAGGGCCTTAACTATGGCTACACCTTC.

The chain carries TRBV6-5 and TRBJ1-2, with 7 bases fitting TRBD1. Per germline, CDR1 MNHEY and CDR2 SVGAGI. The CDR3 runs 14 residues. J was trimmed by 0 bases and V by 5 bases; bases with no gene match: 3. The CDR3 coding sequence is TGTGCCAGCAGTCGGGACAGAGCTAACTATGGCTACACCTTC. Translated: CASSRDRANYGYTF.

This clone was seen only once. The rearrangement joins TRBV6-6 to TRBJ1-3, with D unresolved. The V end was cut by 5 bases, the J end by 7 bases, with 15 bases between. This CDR3 spans 14 amino acids. CDR1 is MNHNY, CDR2 SVGAGI, per germline (reference sequence). In DNA form, the CDR3 reads TGTGCCAGCAGTGGCCTCGATTCGGGGAACACCATATATTTT. This translates into CASSGLDSGNTIYF.

Note on this clone: The germline gene is not matched at one end of the junction; a read error may be the cause. In DNA, the CDR3 is TGTGCCAGCAGCTTGGGACTAGCGGATTCCTTCGAGCAGTACTTC. It is translated as CASSLGLADSFEQYF. The V gene is TRBV5-8, the J gene TRBJ2-7; 9 nucleotides agree with TRBD2. CDR3 length: 15 residues. Germline V lookup: CDR1 SGHTS, CDR2 YDEGEE.

The V call is TRBV19, the J call TRBJ1-5, with a weak D call TRBD1 (6 bases). V was trimmed by 7 bases and J by 4 bases, leaving 23 bases between them. Germline V gene sequence: CDR1 LNHDA, CDR2 SQIVND (reference sequence). The CDR3 is 17 amino acids. CDR3 loop: CASTSRRGGGANQPQHF. CDR3 DNA sequence: TGTGCCAGTACCTCCCGTCGGGGGGGCGGCGCAAATCAGCCCCAGCATTTT.

V usage is TRBV28 and J usage is TRBJ2-7, with 8 bases matching TRBD1. This CDR3 spans 14 amino acids. V was pared by 7 bases and J by 0 bases, with 5 bases of the junction left unmatched. Looked up from germline, CDR1 is MDHEN and CDR2 is SYDVKM. CDR3 sequence reads: CASMWQGASYEQYF. CDR3 nucleotide sequence: TGTGCCAGCATGTGGCAGGGGGCCTCCTACGAGCAGTACTTC. Full variable domain (missing parts from reference TRBV28 and TRBJ2-7): DVKVTQSSRYLVKRTGEKVFLECVQDMDHENMFWYRQDPGLGLRLIYFSYDVKMKEKGDIPEGYSVSREKKERFSLILESASTNQTSMYLCASMWQGASYEQYFGPGTRLTVT.

The gene calls are TRBV10-3 and TRBJ2-7; 7 bases line up with TRBD1. The CDR3 length is 13 residues. Per the germline V gene, CDR1 is ENHRY and CDR2 is SYGVKD. After removal of 3 bases from V and 3 bases from J, the junction contained 2 bases not matched to a gene. The chain's CDR3 is CAISEGDSYEQYF. As DNA, the CDR3 is TGTGCCATCAGTGAAGGGGACAGCTACGAGCAGTACTTC.